A selection of T cell receptor beta chains follows, all from one sample in a study of T-cell reconstitution after alpha-beta-depleted transplantation in children. In TCRdb, the PCR reads were re-called with MiXCR into one record per CDR3 protein. This table holds 200,000 to 250,000 distinct CDR3 sequences, about 11% found once. The sequencing here drew on PBMCs, taken before TCRalphabeta/CD19-depleted stem cell transplant. Every receptor here comes from a child under two years old with acute myeloid leukemia, due to receive a stem cell transplant. Each CDR3 is given with its conserved first and last residue. The D gene is left open where the match is weak. The size of a clone is reported for some rows only, either as once, few or many, or as a class for expanded clones.

cdr3_aa cdr3_nt clone_size j_call d_call v_call
CASSITSATDTQYF TGTGCCAGCAGCATCACAAGCGCGACAGATACGCAGTATTTT many TRBJ2-3 - TRBV9
CTSSLEGGRNTEAFF TGCACCAGCAGCCTAGAAGGTGGCAGGAACACTGAAGCTTTCTTT - TRBJ1-1 - TRBV5-1
CASSMGRDKFF TGTGCCAGCAGTATGGGGCGGGATAAGTTCTTC many TRBJ2-1 - TRBV12-3/TRBV12-4
CSAYRDSPNEKLFF TGCAGTGCCTACCGGGACAGTCCGAATGAAAAACTGTTTTTT few TRBJ1-4 TRBD1 TRBV20-1
CASSPSNSYEQYF TGTGCCAGCAGTCCCTCCAACTCCTACGAGCAGTACTTC many TRBJ2-7 - TRBV27
CASSPSPVGTGELFF TGTGCCAGCAGCCCCAGCCCGGTTGGCACCGGGGAGCTGTTTTTT many TRBJ2-2 - TRBV5-5
CASRPGLDSPYEQYF TGTGCCAGTAGGCCGGGACTAGATTCTCCCTACGAGCAGTACTTC many TRBJ2-7 TRBD2 TRBV19
CASSVSTGGYEQYF TGTGCCAGCAGCGTTTCGACTGGCGGCTACGAGCAGTACTTC many TRBJ2-7 - TRBV2
CATSLPRSYEQYF TGTGCCACGTCCCTCCCCCGGTCCTACGAGCAGTACTTC - TRBJ2-7 - TRBV28
CASSLAGGLGNTIYF TGCGCCAGCAGCTTGGCAGGGGGCCTGGGAAACACCATATATTTT many TRBJ1-3 TRBD1 TRBV5-1
CASSSGQNSGYTF TGTGCCAGCAGCTCGGGACAGAACAGTGGCTACACCTTC many TRBJ1-2 TRBD1 TRBV7-3
CASIVLAGSYNEQFF TGTGCCAGCATTGTCCTAGCGGGATCGTACAATGAGCAGTTCTTC - TRBJ2-1 TRBD2 TRBV6-1
CAINQGAVTEAFF TGTGCCATCAACCAGGGGGCGGTCACTGAAGCTTTCTTT - TRBJ1-1 TRBD1 TRBV10-3
CASSPQRKISPDTQYF TGTGCCAGCTCACCACAGCGGAAAATAAGTCCAGATACGCAGTATTTT - TRBJ2-3 - TRBV18
CATSAPVEGLFF TGTGCCACCAGTGCCCCGGTGGAGGGTCTGTTCTTC many TRBJ2-1 - TRBV24-1
CASSTTTGHEQFF TGTGCCAGCAGCACTACGACAGGTCATGAGCAGTTCTTC many TRBJ2-1 - TRBV7-9
CASSLIPSSYNEQFF TGTGCCAGCAGTTTAATTCCAAGCTCCTACAATGAGCAGTTCTTC many TRBJ2-1 - TRBV28
CSAREGGGDIQYF TGCAGTGCTCGAGAAGGGGGAGGGGACATTCAGTACTTC many TRBJ2-4 - TRBV20-1
CASSLEDPDTQYF TGTGCCAGCAGCTTAGAAGATCCAGATACGCAGTATTTT many TRBJ2-3 - TRBV7-9
CSARDQGTAHISGANVLTF TGCAGTGCTAGAGATCAAGGGACAGCCCATATCTCTGGGGCCAACGTCCTGACTTTC many TRBJ2-6 TRBD1 TRBV20-1
CACSLNRAETQYF TGTGCCTGCAGCTTAAACAGGGCAGAGACCCAGTACTTC - TRBJ2-5 - TRBV7-3
CSAPGRTYEQYF TGCAGTGCCCCAGGACGGACCTACGAGCAGTACTTC many TRBJ2-7 - TRBV20-1
CASSLRLDNEQFF TGTGCCAGCAGCTTACGTTTGGACAATGAGCAGTTCTTC many TRBJ2-1 - TRBV7-3
CASNPGWGNYEQYF TGTGCCAGTAATCCCGGTTGGGGGAACTACGAGCAGTACTTC few TRBJ2-7 - TRBV19
CASRVGETQYF TGTGCCAGCAGGGTAGGGGAGACCCAGTACTTC few TRBJ2-5 - TRBV25-1
CASSPGVYEQYF TGTGCCAGCAGCCCAGGGGTCTACGAGCAGTACTTC many TRBJ2-7 - TRBV3-1
CASSLVVFDEQFF TGTGCCAGCAGCTTAGTCGTCTTCGATGAGCAGTTCTTC many TRBJ2-1 - TRBV7-8
CASSLDKRGGQETQYF TGTGCCAGCAGCTTAGATAAGCGGGGGGGCCAAGAGACCCAGTACTTC many TRBJ2-5 TRBD2 TRBV7-8
CASSTVAYEQYF TGTGCCAGCTCGACAGTAGCCTACGAGCAGTACTTC few TRBJ2-7 - TRBV4-2
CSVTTRTARKVTDTQYF TGCAGCGTTACTACCCGGACTGCTCGGAAGGTCACAGATACGCAGTATTTT many TRBJ2-3 - TRBV29-1
CASNLGDRRSRDEQFF TGTGCCAGCAACTTGGGGGACAGGCGTTCAAGGGATGAGCAGTTCTTC - TRBJ2-1 TRBD1 TRBV5-6
CRDQDGQPNEKLFF TGCAGAGACCAAGACGGGCAGCCGAATGAAAAACTGTTTTTT many TRBJ1-4 - TRBV20-1
CSARDPDRASGNTIYF TGCAGTGCTAGAGACCCGGACAGGGCCTCTGGAAACACCATATATTTT many TRBJ1-3 TRBD1 TRBV20-1
CSVLGQGGETQYF TGCAGCGTCCTTGGACAGGGTGGCGAGACCCAGTACTTC many TRBJ2-5 TRBD1 TRBV29-1
CASSAAMSSYNEQFF TGTGCCAGCAGCGCGGCCATGAGCTCCTACAATGAGCAGTTCTTC many TRBJ2-1 - TRBV5-5
CSARPTRGAGELFF TGCAGTGCTAGACCCACTCGGGGCGCCGGGGAGCTGTTTTTT few TRBJ2-2 - TRBV20-1
CASSHSHMGNQPQHF TGCGCCAGCAGCCATAGTCATATGGGCAATCAGCCCCAGCATTTT many TRBJ1-5 - TRBV4-1
CASSKATYGYTF TGTGCCAGCAGTAAGGCGACCTATGGCTACACCTTC - TRBJ1-2 - TRBV6-2/TRBV6-3
CASSSLKNPDTGELFF TGTGCCAGCAGCTCCCTCAAAAATCCGGACACCGGGGAGCTGTTTTTT many TRBJ2-2 - TRBV11-2
CASSGGTNEQFF TGCGCCAGCAGCGGGGGGACCAATGAGCAGTTCTTC few TRBJ2-1 - TRBV5-1
CSASEPSGQGLVNTEAFF TGCAGTGCTAGTGAACCCTCGGGACAGGGGTTAGTAAACACTGAAGCTTTCTTT many TRBJ1-1 TRBD1 TRBV20-1
CASSLGVFEAGELFF TGTGCCAGCAGCCTTGGCGTCTTTGAAGCCGGGGAGCTGTTTTTT - TRBJ2-2 - TRBV7-3
CASSFSRFGRGTDTQYF TGTGCCAGCAGCTTCTCTAGGTTCGGGAGGGGCACAGATACGCAGTATTTT many TRBJ2-3 TRBD2 TRBV11-1
CASSDCGTLRNLANYGYTF TGTGCCAGCAGTGATTGTGGGACCCTGAGGAACCTAGCTAACTATGGCTACACCTTC many TRBJ1-2 - TRBV6-4
CASSSTALGPREQFF TGCGCCAGCAGCTCCACGGCACTAGGACCCCGAGAGCAGTTCTTC many TRBJ2-1 - TRBV5-1
CASSWTGVSYEQYF TGTGCCAGCAGCTGGACAGGGGTATCCTACGAGCAGTACTTC many TRBJ2-7 TRBD1 TRBV7-9
CASSLGETTIYF TGTGCCAGCAGCCTGGGCGAAACCACCATATATTTT many TRBJ1-3 - TRBV7-2
CSVLLQGAGDTQYF TGCAGTGTGTTACTACAGGGGGCGGGAGATACGCAGTATTTT many TRBJ2-3 TRBD1 TRBV20-1
CASSLQGEGNIQYF TGTGCCAGCAGCTTACAGGGTGAGGGAAACATTCAGTACTTC many TRBJ2-4 - TRBV5-6